The 20 T cell receptor beta chains in this list originate from one sample, sequenced in a study of blood T cell repertoires in COVID-19. This table comes from immunoSEQ multiplex PCR, and its TCRdb copy is limited to in-frame clones, with some not included. The repertoire holds 230,000 or so clones, with 89% as singletons. The specimen sequenced was peripheral blood. These receptor sequences come from a woman aged 40-49 years who had recovered from COVID-19.

The chain uses TRBV5-4 and TRBJ2-7; TRBD2 is a possible D gene (6 bases). Germline CDR1 is SGHNT and CDR2 is YYREEE (reference sequence). The CDR3 runs 14 residues. The V end lost 0 bases, the J end lost 6 bases, and 13 bases lay between the germline ends. The CDR3 region is CASSLGTSRGEQYF. The DNA for the CDR3 is TGTGCCAGCAGCTTGGGTACTAGCCGGGGCGAGCAGTACTTC.

The chain has TRBV18 and TRBJ1-1; 7 nucleotides match TRBD1. This CDR3 spans 11 amino acids. Germline values: CDR1 KGHSH, CDR2 LQKENI. V lost 6 bases to trimming and J lost 12 bases; unmatched junction nucleotides: 7. Here the CDR3 DNA reads TGTGCCAGCTCCCCTGACAGGGAACCTTTCTTT. Its translation is CASSPDREPFF.

The genes are TRBV10-3 and TRBJ1-2; tentative D call: TRBD1 (5 bases). V dropped 3 bases and J dropped 4 bases, with 12 bases sitting between them. The CDR3 extends over 14 amino acids. The germline CDR1 and CDR2 sequences are ENHRY and SYGVKD. The CDR3 protein is CAISEGRDSYGYTF. The DNA for the CDR3 is TGTGCCATCAGTGAAGGCAGGGATAGCTATGGCTACACCTTC.

The rearrangement uses TRBV14 and TRBJ2-4; maybe TRBD1 (5 bases). V lost 5 bases, J lost 10 bases, and 9 bases lay in between. The CDR3 has 11 amino acids. Germline V gene data show CDR1 as SGHDN and CDR2 as FVKESK. The CDR3 loop is CASSNQGIQYF. In DNA, the CDR3 is TGTGCCAGCAGCAATCAGGGTATTCAGTACTTC.

This rearrangement joins TRBV9 to TRBJ2-5, with TRBD2 matching over 7 bases. The CDR3 consists of 15 residues. Germline CDR1 is SGDLS and CDR2 is YYNGEE. V shed 3 bases, J shed 3 bases, and the junction held 8 bases outside the gene matches. The DNA of the CDR3 is TGTGCCAGCAGCGCTCGCCCCGGGACTAAAGAGACCCAGTACTTC. This translates into CASSARPGTKETQYF.

J is TRBJ1-2 and V is TRBV28; 8 positions match TRBD1. The CDR3 length is 13 residues. Per the germline V gene, CDR1 is MDHEN and CDR2 is SYDVKM. Trimming cost V 10 bases and J 2 bases; bases outside gene matches: 6. In DNA, the CDR3 is TGTGCCACCCAAAACAGGGGGAACTATGGCTACACCTTC. Translation gives CATQNRGNYGYTF.

V usage is TRBV19 and J usage is TRBJ2-7; 11 bases are shared with TRBD1. V trimming: 3 bases; J trimming: 6 bases; junction bases outside the gene matches: 1. Per germline, CDR1 LNHDA and CDR2 SQIVND (reference sequence). The CDR3 has 13 amino acids. CDR3 nucleotide sequence: TGTGCCAGTAGTATCGGGACAGGGGGCGAGCAGTACGTC. This encodes CASSIGTGGEQYV.

The V and J genes are TRBV11-3 and TRBJ2-7, with 10 bases lining up with TRBD1. The CDR3 totals 15 residues. With 5 bases clipped from V and 5 bases from J, the junction kept 9 bases outside the gene matches. Per germline, CDR1 SGHNT and CDR2 YENEEA. CDR3 DNA sequence: TGTGCCAGCAGCCGGCCGGGACAGGGGATCAACGAGCAGTACTTC. Translating gives CASSRPGQGINEQYF.

The CDR3 DNA reads as TGTGCCAGCCAAACCCAGGGGGGCACTGAAGCTTTCTTT. Translating it yields CASQTQGGTEAFF. V is TRBV18 and J is TRBJ1-1, with 7 nucleotides matching TRBD1. The CDR3 totals 13 residues. Germline values: CDR1 KGHSH, CDR2 LQKENI. Losses at the gene ends were 8 bases for V and 4 bases for J; bases not matched to a gene: 7.

This rearrangement joins TRBV28 to TRBJ2-3; D is perhaps TRBD1 (5 bases). V was shortened by 2 bases and J by 2 bases, with 8 bases between the two germline ends. CDR3 size: 14 residues. From germline, CDR1 is MDHEN and CDR2 SYDVKM. CDR3 nucleotide sequence: TGTGCCAGCAGTTTAACAGGTTTCACAGATACGCAGTATTTT. Amino acid sequence: CASSLTGFTDTQYF.

The gene calls are TRBV18 and TRBJ1-5; 11 bases fit TRBD1. Germline lookup yields CDR1 KGHSH and CDR2 LQKENI. V shed 5 bases and J 3 bases; nucleotides not matched to a gene: 3. This CDR3 spans 15 amino acids. The CDR3 region has the DNA TGTGCCAGCTCAACGGGACAGGGGGACAATCAGCCCCAGCATTTT. It translates to CASSTGQGDNQPQHF.

This chain joins TRBV12-3 or TRBV12-4 and TRBJ1-2; D is possibly TRBD1 (6 bases). Trimming removed 4 bases at V and 6 bases at J, with 6 bases between. The CDR3 runs 11 residues. The CDR3 region is CASSSGDGYTF. The CDR3 coding sequence is TGTGCCAGCAGTTCAGGGGATGGCTACACCTTC.

This clone was observed once. The V gene is TRBV25-1, the J gene TRBJ2-5; 7 bases match TRBD1. Trimming removed 8 bases from V and 10 bases from J; junction bases left unmatched: 16. Germline V CDR1 and CDR2: MGHDK, SYGVNS. The CDR3 has 14 residues. This CDR3 reads CASRSDRVKGGQYF. For the CDR3, the DNA is TGTGCCAGCCGGTCCGACAGGGTCAAAGGGGGCCAGTACTTC. Combining the CDR3 with reference TRBV25-1 and TRBJ2-5 gives the whole variable domain EADIYQTPRYLVIGTGKKITLECSQTMGHDKMYWYQQDPGMELHLIHYSYGVNSTEKGDLSSESTVSRIRTEHFPLTLESARPSHTSQYLCASRSDRVKGGQYFGPGTRLLVL.

The V call is TRBV7-6, the J call TRBJ2-2; 11 nucleotides agree with TRBD2. With 5 bases clipped from V and 3 bases from J, the junction kept 5 bases outside the gene matches. Germline CDR1 and CDR2: SGHVS and FNYEAQ. The CDR3 totals 16 residues. The DNA of the CDR3 is TGTGCCAGCAGCGGGCTAGCGGGAGGTCACACCGGGGAGCTGTTTTTT. Its translation: CASSGLAGGHTGELFF. The whole variable domain, remainder taken from reference TRBV7-6 and TRBJ2-2, is GAGVSQSPRYKVTKRGQDVALRCDPISGHVSLYWYRQALGQGPEFLTYFNYEAQQDKSGLPNDRFSAERPEGSISTLTIQRTEQRDSAMYRCASSGLAGGHTGELFFGEGSRLTVL.

The chain recombines TRBV7-9 with TRBJ2-5, with a tentative D call TRBD1 (6 bases). The V and J ends lost 2 bases and 3 bases respectively, with 7 bases between them. This CDR3 has 13 amino acids. Germline assignment: CDR1 SEHNR and CDR2 FQNEAQ (reference sequence). CDR3 sequence: CASSLSGEETQYF. DNA of the CDR3: TGTGCCAGCAGCTTATCAGGGGAAGAGACCCAGTACTTC.

V gene TRBV9 combines with J gene TRBJ1-2; D is undetermined. The germline gives CDR1 SGDLS, CDR2 YYNGEE. V was shortened by 7 bases and J by 1 base, with 17 bases between the two germline ends. CDR3 size: 15 residues. In DNA form, the CDR3 reads TGTGCCAGCCGGGTGGGTGAGGGAAATAACTATGGCTACACCTTC. Its translation is CASRVGEGNNYGYTF.

The sample holds one count of this clone. The chain recombines TRBV11-2 with TRBJ2-7; 9 positions match TRBD1. Trimming removed 5 bases from V and 6 bases from J; junction bases left unmatched: 5. This CDR3 comprises 13 residues. Per germline, CDR1 SGHAT and CDR2 FQNNGV. CDR3 region: CASSQDRGGEQYV. The CDR3 coding sequence is TGTGCCAGCAGCCAGGACAGGGGAGGCGAGCAGTACGTC.

V is TRBV11-2 and J is TRBJ1-1; 9 bases are a match to TRBD1. V lost 1 base, J lost 11 bases, and 5 bases stayed unmatched. The CDR3 has 13 amino acids. CDR1 and CDR2 from the germline V gene are SGHAT and FQNNGV. CDR3 residues: CASSLAGDRVAFF. CDR3 sequence (DNA): TGTGCCAGCAGCTTAGCCGGGGACAGGGTGGCTTTCTTT.

This chain joins TRBV2 and TRBJ2-2; weak D call: TRBD1 (5 bases). The CDR3 runs to 11 residues. The germline CDR1 and CDR2 sequences are SNHLY and FYNNEI. DNA for the CDR3: TGTGCAGTACAGGACGCCGGGGAGCTGTTTTTT. It specifies CAVQDAGELFF.

The genes are TRBV19 and TRBJ1-1, with TRBD1 identical over 7 bases. CDR3 size: 15 residues. V lost 4 bases and J lost 0; bases outside the gene matches: 5. CDR1 LNHDA and CDR2 SQIVND come from the germline V gene (reference sequence). The CDR3 DNA reads TGTGCCAGTAGTACGCAGGGGGGACTGAACACTGAAGCTTTCTTT. It yields the protein CASSTQGGLNTEAFF.